This TCR beta chain was sequenced for a study of response to subunit inactivated influenza vaccine. TCRdb analysed the RT-PCR reads with MiXCR anew, one entry per CDR3 protein. The table lists 500,000 or so distinct CDR3 sequences, 15% to 20% of them singletons. This clonotype was seen a handful of times. With 6 bases removed from V and 3 bases from J, the gap between germline ends came to 15 bases. In germline, CDR1 is DFQATT, CDR2 SNEGSKA (reference sequence). The CDR3 covers 14 residues. This material consisted of CD4+ T cells sorted from PBMCs, taken approximately 25 months after vaccination. The chain couples TRBV20-1 to TRBJ1-5; possibly TRBD1 for D (5 bases). The sequence was collected from a man between 50 and 69 years old who received an inactivated influenza vaccine. The DNA for the CDR3 is TGCAGTGCCTTAGACAGAGAGTTCAATCAGCCCCAGCATTTT. This translates into CSALDREFNQPQHF.